The 14 T cell receptor beta chains in this list originate from one sample, sequenced in a study of prognosis after radiotherapy for stage I lung cancer. CDR3 of TCR beta was amplified from genomic DNA via a two-round multiplex PCR. The first PCR round targeted every TRBV and TRBJ gene with specific primers. TCRdb re-called the multiplex PCR reads with MiXCR, one entry per CDR3 protein. This table has some 28,000 distinct CDR3 sequences, roughly 30% appearing once. The input for sequencing was PBMCs, taken before or after stereotactic body radiation therapy (not recorded which). The source of these receptors is a donor over 45 with non-small cell lung cancer.

In regard to this clonotype: A read error likely explains this, since a far larger clone differs by one base. The chain uses TRBV6-9 and TRBJ1-2; 9 bases are a match to TRBD1. The CDR3 is made up of 16 amino acids. V shed 3 bases, J shed 4 bases, and the junction held 9 bases outside the gene matches. Germline CDR1 and CDR2: MNHGY and SVAAGI. The CDR3 here is CASSYRTGGPTYGYTF. CDR3 coding DNA: TGTGCCAGCAGTTACCGAACAGGGGGCCCTACCTATGGCTACACCTTC.

This clonotype has at least ten counts. The rearrangement joins TRBV6-2 or TRBV6-3 to TRBJ2-1; D call uncertain. Germline-derived CDR1 and CDR2 are MNHEY and SVGEGT. The CDR3 is made up of 17 amino acids. V lost 0 bases to trimming and J lost 4 bases, with 16 bases between them. CDR3 nucleotides: TGTGCCAGCAGTTACTCCCCACCTTCAGGTCTATACAATGAGCAGTTCTTC. Translation: CASSYSPPSGLYNEQFF.

A note on this clonotype: A read error is possible here, since a much larger clone lies one base away. The rearrangement uses TRBV7-2 and TRBJ2-1; perhaps TRBD1 as D (6 bases). CDR1 and CDR2 (germline): SGHTA, FQGNSA. This CDR3 has 16 amino acids. In nucleotides, the CDR3 is TGTGCCGGCAGCTTAGAGGGGGACCTCTCCTACAATGAGCAGTTCTTC. Its translation: CAGSLEGDLSYNEQFF.

In its sample, this clonotype was seen many times. The chain uses TRBV2 and TRBJ2-5; TRBD1 aligns across 10 bases. Trimming cost V 5 bases and J 5 bases; bases outside gene matches: 5. Germline V gene data show CDR1 as SNHLY and CDR2 as FYNNEI. CDR3 length equals 14 residues. CDR3 loop: CASSSDRGRETQYF. CDR3 bases: TGTGCCAGCAGTTCAGACAGGGGGCGGGAGACCCAGTACTTC.

With regard to this clonotype: This is likely an artifact of a read error, given a far larger clone one base away. V is TRBV28 and J is TRBJ2-1; D not certain. Per the germline V gene, CDR1 is MDHEN and CDR2 is SYDVKM. The CDR3 is made up of 13 amino acids. The ends were cut back, 2 bases at V and 0 bases at J, with 2 bases in the middle. The CDR3 sequence is CASSLISYNEQFF. In nucleotides, the CDR3 is TGTGCCAGCAGTTTAATCTCCTACAATGAGCAGTTCTTC.

Ten or more counts support this clonotype. The chain combines TRBV7-8 with TRBJ1-1, with 7 bases fitting TRBD1. CDR1 is SGHVS and CDR2 is FQNEAQ in the germline V gene. This CDR3 contains 16 residues. The junction had 13 bases not matched to a gene; V was cut back by 5 bases and J by 4 bases. CDR3 amino acids: CASSPRGQPRGTEAFF. CDR3 in DNA: TGTGCCAGCAGCCCGAGGGGACAGCCGAGGGGCACTGAAGCTTTCTTT.

Many counts were recorded for this clonotype. The gene calls are TRBV4-2 and TRBJ2-7, with 7 bases aligning to TRBD1. The CDR3 spans 16 residues. Germline V gene lookup returns CDR1 LGHNA and CDR2 YNFKEQ. With V trimmed by 0 bases and J by 3 bases, 8 bases remained unmatched. In DNA form, the CDR3 reads TGTGCCAGCAGCCAAGATAGCAGGGGACAGCTCTACGAGCAGTACTTC. It yields the protein CASSQDSRGQLYEQYF.

The table lists this clonotype with many counts. The chain couples TRBV6-1 to TRBJ1-1; 7 bases line up with TRBD1. CDR1 MNHNS and CDR2 SASEGT come from the germline V gene. The CDR3 is 14 amino acids. V gave up 4 bases and J gave up 3 bases; unmatched junction bases: 5. CDR3 region: CASSARTGDTEAFF. CDR3 nucleotides: TGTGCCAGCAGTGCCCGGACAGGTGACACTGAAGCTTTCTTT.

This clonotype was seen ten or more times. The V gene is TRBV5-5, the J gene TRBJ2-6; D perhaps matches TRBD2 (5 bases). Per germline, CDR1 SGHKS and CDR2 YYEKEE (reference sequence). The CDR3 has 14 amino acids. V lost 5 bases, J lost 1 base, and 7 bases lay in between. CDR3 sequence reads: CASSLASGANVLTF. Here the CDR3 DNA reads TGTGCCAGCAGTCTAGCTTCTGGGGCCAACGTCCTGACTTTC.

This clonotype was detected ten times or more. This rearrangement joins TRBV30 to TRBJ1-2, with D perhaps matching TRBD1 (6 bases). V was cut by 4 bases and J by 4 bases, with 13 bases left in between. The CDR3 has 13 amino acids. The germline V gene encodes CDR1 GTSNPN and CDR2 SVGIG (reference sequence). CDR3 DNA: TGTGCCTGGACCTCGGGACAAAGCTATGGCTACACCTTC. Amino acids: CAWTSGQSYGYTF.

The chain uses TRBV5-1 and TRBJ1-6; D is possibly TRBD1 (5 bases). CDR1 SGHRS and CDR2 YFSETQ come from the germline V gene. Trimming cost V 6 bases and J 8 bases, with 18 bases left between them. The CDR3 is made up of 15 amino acids. CDR3 DNA: TGCGCCAGCAACCCGACAGTCGCCCTGGATTCACCCCTCCACTTT. Its protein product is CASNPTVALDSPLHF. The variable domain in full, completed from reference TRBV5-1 and TRBJ1-6, reads KAGVTQTPRYLIKTRGQQVTLSCSPISGHRSVSWYQQTPGQGLQFLFEYFSETQRNKGNFPGRFSGRQFSNSRSEMNVSTLELGDSALYLCASNPTVALDSPLHFGNGTRLTVT.

This clonotype was recorded only once. This chain joins TRBV6-2 or TRBV6-3 and TRBJ2-7; possibly TRBD1 or TRBD2 for D (8 bases each). V was cut by 2 bases and J by 1 base, with 30 bases left in between. Looked up from germline, CDR1 is MNHEY and CDR2 is SVGEGT. This CDR3 is 21 amino acids long. CDR3 sequence: CASSYPTRDRSTSVVSYEQYF. CDR3 DNA sequence: TGTGCCAGCAGTTACCCAACCAGGGACAGGTCGACTAGCGTGGTTTCCTACGAGCAGTACTTC.

V is TRBV4-1 and J is TRBJ2-7, with a possible D match to TRBD2 (5 bases). V lost 2 bases and J 3 bases, leaving 20 bases between the germline ends. Germline lookup yields CDR1 MGHRA and CDR2 YSYEKL. The length of the CDR3 is 17 residues. CDR3 protein: CASSQCGGLRPGYEQYF. CDR3 bases: TGCGCCAGCAGCCAATGTGGCGGACTGCGGCCGGGCTACGAGCAGTACTTC.

This clonotype was seen at least ten times. The V gene is TRBV19, the J gene TRBJ2-1, with TRBD2 identical over 11 bases. The CDR3 covers 14 residues. The germline V gene encodes CDR1 LNHDA and CDR2 SQIVND (reference sequence). V lost 7 bases and J lost 7; bases outside the gene matches: 6. The CDR3 here is CASTLGLAGNEQFF. The CDR3 nucleotides read TGTGCCAGTACCCTAGGACTAGCGGGTAATGAGCAGTTCTTC.